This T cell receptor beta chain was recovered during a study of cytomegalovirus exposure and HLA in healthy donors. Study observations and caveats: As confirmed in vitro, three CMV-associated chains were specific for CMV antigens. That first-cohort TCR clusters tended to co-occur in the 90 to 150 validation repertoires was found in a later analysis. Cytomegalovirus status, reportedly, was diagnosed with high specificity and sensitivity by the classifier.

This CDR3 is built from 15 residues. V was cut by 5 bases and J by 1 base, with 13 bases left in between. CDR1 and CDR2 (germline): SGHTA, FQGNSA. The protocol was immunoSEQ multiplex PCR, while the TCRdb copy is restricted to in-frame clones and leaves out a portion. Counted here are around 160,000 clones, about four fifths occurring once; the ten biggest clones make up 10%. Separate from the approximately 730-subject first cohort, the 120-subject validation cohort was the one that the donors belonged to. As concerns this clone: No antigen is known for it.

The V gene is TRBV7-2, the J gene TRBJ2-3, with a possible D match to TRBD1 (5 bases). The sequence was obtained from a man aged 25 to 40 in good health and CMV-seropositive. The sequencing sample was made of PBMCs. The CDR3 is CASSPFPRGTDTQYF. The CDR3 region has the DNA TGTGCCAGCAGCCCCTTCCCCAGGGGCACAGATACGCAGTATTTT.